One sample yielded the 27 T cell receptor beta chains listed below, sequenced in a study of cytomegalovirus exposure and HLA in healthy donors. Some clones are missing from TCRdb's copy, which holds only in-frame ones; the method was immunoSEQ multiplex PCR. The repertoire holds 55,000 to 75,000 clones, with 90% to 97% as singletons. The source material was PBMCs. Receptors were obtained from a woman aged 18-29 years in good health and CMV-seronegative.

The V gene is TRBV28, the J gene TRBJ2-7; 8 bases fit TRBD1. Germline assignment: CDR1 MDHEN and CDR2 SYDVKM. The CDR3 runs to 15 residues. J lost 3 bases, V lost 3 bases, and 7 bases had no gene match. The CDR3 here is CASSFPGQGFYEQYF. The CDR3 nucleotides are TGTGCCAGCAGTTTCCCAGGACAGGGCTTCTACGAGCAGTACTTC.

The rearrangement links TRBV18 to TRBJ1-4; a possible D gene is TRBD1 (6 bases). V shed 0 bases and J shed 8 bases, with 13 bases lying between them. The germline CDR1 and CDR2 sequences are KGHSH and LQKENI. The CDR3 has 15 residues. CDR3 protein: CASSPPSRGGEKLFF. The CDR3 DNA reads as TGTGCCAGCTCACCACCGTCCAGGGGTGGGGAAAAACTGTTTTTT.

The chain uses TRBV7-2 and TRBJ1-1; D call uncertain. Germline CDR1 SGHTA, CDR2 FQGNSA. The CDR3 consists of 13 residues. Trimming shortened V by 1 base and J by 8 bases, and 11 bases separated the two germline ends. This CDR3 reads CASSLGVAGEAFF. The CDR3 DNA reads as TGTGCCAGCAGCTTAGGTGTGGCCGGGGAAGCTTTCTTT.

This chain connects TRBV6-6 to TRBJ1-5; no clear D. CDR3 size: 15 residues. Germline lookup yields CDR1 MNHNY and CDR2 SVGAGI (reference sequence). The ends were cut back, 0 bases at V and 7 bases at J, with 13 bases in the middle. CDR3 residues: CASSYSWQVGQPQHF. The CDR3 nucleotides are TGTGCCAGCAGTTACTCCTGGCAGGTGGGCCAGCCCCAGCATTTT.

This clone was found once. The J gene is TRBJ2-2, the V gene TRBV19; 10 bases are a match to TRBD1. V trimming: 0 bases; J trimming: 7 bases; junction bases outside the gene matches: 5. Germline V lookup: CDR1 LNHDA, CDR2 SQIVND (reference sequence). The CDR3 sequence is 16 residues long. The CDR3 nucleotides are TGTGCCAGTAGTATAGATCCGGACAGGGGGATCGGGGAGCTGTTTTTT. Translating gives CASSIDPDRGIGELFF.

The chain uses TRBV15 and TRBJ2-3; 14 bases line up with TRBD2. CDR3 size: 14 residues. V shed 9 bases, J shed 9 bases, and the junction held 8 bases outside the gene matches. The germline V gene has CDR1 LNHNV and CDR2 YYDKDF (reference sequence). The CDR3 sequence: CATRGTSGRFTQYF. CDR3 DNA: TGTGCCACTAGGGGGACTAGCGGGAGATTCACGCAGTATTTT.

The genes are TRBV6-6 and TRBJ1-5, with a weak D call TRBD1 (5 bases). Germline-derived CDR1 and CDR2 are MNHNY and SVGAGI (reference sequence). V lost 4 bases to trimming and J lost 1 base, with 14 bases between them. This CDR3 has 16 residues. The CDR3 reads CASSFPGGGSNQPQHF. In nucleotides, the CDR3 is TGTGCCAGCAGTTTCCCCGGGGGAGGGAGCAATCAGCCCCAGCATTTT.

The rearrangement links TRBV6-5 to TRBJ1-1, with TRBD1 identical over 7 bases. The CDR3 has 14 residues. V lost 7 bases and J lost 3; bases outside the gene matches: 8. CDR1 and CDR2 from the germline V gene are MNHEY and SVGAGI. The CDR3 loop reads CASTPDRTDTEAFF. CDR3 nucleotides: TGTGCCAGCACCCCGGACAGGACTGACACTGAAGCTTTCTTT.

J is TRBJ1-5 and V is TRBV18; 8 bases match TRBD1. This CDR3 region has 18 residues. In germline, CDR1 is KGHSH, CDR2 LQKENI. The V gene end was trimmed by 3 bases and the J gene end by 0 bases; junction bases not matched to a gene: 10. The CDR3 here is CASSPRTGNDYSNQPQHF. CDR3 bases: TGTGCCAGCTCACCCAGGACAGGGAATGACTATAGCAATCAGCCCCAGCATTTT. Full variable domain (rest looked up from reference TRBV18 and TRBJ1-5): NAGVMQNPRHLVRRRGQEARLRCSPMKGHSHVYWYRQLPEEGLKFMVYLQKENIIDESGMPKERFSAEFPKEGPSILRIQQVVRGDSAAYFCASSPRTGNDYSNQPQHFGDGTRLSIL.

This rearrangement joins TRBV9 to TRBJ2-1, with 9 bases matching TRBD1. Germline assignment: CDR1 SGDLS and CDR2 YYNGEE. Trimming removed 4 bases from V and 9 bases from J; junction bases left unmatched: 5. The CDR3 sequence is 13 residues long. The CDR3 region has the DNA TGTGCCAGCAGCAGACAGGGGGGGAGTGAGCAGTTCTTC. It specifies CASSRQGGSEQFF.

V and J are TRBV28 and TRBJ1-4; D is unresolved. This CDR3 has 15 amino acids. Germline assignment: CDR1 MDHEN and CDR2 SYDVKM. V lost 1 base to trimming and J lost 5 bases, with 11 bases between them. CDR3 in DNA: TGTGCCAGCAGTTTATTGGGTCAGGTCAATGAAAAACTGTTTTTT. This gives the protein CASSLLGQVNEKLFF.

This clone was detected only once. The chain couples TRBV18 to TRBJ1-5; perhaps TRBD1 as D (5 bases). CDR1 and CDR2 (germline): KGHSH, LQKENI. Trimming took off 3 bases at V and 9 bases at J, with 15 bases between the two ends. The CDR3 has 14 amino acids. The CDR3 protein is CASSPEPGFLPQHF. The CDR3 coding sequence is TGTGCCAGCTCACCGGAACCAGGGTTTCTGCCCCAGCATTTT.

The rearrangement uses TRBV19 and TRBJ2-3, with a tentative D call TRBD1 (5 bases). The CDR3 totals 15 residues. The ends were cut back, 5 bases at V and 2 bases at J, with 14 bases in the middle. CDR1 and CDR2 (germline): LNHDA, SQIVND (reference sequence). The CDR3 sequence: CASSAGALNTDTQYF. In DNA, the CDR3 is TGTGCCAGTAGTGCTGGGGCCCTTAACACAGATACGCAGTATTTT. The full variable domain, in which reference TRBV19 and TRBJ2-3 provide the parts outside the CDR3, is DGGITQSPKYLFRKEGQNVTLSCEQNLNHDAMYWYRQDPGQGLRLIYYSQIVNDFQKGDIAEGYSVSREKKESFPLTVTSAQKNPTAFYLCASSAGALNTDTQYFGPGTRLTVL.

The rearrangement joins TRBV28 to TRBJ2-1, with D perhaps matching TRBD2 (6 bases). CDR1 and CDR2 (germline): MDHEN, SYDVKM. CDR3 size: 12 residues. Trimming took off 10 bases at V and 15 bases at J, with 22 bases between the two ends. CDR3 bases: TGTGCCACCCCCCTAGGGCCGATAGCGGTGTTCTTC. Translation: CATPLGPIAVFF. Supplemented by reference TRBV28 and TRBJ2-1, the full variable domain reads DVKVTQSSRYLVKRTGEKVFLECVQDMDHENMFWYRQDPGLGLRLIYFSYDVKMKEKGDIPEGYSVSREKKERFSLILESASTNQTSMYLCATPLGPIAVFFGPGTRLTVL.

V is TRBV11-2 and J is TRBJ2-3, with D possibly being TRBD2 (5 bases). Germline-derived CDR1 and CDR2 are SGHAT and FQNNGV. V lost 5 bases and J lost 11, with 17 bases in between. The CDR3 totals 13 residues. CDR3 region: CASSPLPEGWQYF. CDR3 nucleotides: TGTGCCAGCAGCCCCCTCCCCGAGGGATGGCAGTATTTT. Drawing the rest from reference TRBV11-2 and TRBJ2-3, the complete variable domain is EAGVAQSPRYKIIEKRQSVAFWCNPISGHATLYWYQQILGQGPKLLIQFQNNGVVDDSQLPKDRFSAERLKGVDSTLKIQPAKLEDSAVYLCASSPLPEGWQYFGPGTRLTVL.

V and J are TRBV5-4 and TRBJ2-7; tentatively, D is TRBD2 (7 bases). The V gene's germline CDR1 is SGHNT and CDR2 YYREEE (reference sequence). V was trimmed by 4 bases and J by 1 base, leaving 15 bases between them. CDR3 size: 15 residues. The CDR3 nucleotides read TGTGCCAGCAGCCGGGGGCGGGAGATTTCCTACGAGCAGTACTTC. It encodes CASSRGREISYEQYF.

CDR3 nucleotides: TGTGCCAGCAGTTACACCGCACAGGGATTAGAGACCCAGTACTTC. This encodes CASSYTAQGLETQYF. This rearrangement joins TRBV6-6 to TRBJ2-5; tentative D call: TRBD1 (6 bases). The germline V and J ends were trimmed by 2 bases and 4 bases, with 14 bases remaining between them. The length of the CDR3 is 15 residues. From germline, CDR1 is MNHNY and CDR2 SVGAGI (reference sequence).

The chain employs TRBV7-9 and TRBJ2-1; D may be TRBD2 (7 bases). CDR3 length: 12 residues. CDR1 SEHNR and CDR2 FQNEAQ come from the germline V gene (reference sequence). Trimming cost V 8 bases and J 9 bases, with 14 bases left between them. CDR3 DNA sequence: TGTGCCAGCGCGAGGGGGGAGGGTGAGCAGTTCTTC. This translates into CASARGEGEQFF.

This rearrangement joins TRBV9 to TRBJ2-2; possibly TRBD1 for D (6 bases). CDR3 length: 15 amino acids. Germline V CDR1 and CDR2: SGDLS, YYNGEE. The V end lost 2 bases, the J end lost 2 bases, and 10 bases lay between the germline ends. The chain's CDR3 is CASSVGHLNTGELFF. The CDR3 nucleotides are TGTGCCAGCAGCGTGGGACACCTCAACACCGGGGAGCTGTTTTTT.

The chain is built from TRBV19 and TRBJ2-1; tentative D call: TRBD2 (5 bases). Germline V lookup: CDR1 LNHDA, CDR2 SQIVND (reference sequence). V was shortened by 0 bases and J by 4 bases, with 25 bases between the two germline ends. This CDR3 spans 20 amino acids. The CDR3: CASSIDYVLASGLGYNEQFF. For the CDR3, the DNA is TGTGCCAGTAGTATAGATTACGTTCTGGCCAGCGGCCTTGGGTACAATGAGCAGTTCTTC.

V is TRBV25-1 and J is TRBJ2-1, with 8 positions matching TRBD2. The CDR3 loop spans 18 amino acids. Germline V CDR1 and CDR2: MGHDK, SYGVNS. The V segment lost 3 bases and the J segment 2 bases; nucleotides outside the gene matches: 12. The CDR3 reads CASSDRLARDLPYNEQFF. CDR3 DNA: TGTGCCAGCAGTGACCGACTAGCGAGAGATTTACCCTACAATGAGCAGTTCTTC.

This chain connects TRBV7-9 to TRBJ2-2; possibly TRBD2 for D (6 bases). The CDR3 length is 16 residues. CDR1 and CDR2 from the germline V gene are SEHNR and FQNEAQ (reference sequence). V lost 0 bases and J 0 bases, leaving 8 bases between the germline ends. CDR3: CASSLARGPNTGELFF. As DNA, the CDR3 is TGTGCCAGCAGCTTAGCGCGGGGCCCGAACACCGGGGAGCTGTTTTTT.

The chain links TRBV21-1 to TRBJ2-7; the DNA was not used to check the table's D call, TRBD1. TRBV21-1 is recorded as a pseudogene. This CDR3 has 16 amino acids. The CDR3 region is CASSNRTASSSYEQYF. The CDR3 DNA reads TGTGCCAGCAGCAACAGGACAGCCTCGTCGTCCTACGAGCAGTACTTC.

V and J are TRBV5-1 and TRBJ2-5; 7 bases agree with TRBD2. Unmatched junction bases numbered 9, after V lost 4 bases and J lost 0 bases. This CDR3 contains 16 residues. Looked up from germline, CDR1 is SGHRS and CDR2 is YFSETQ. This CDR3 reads CASSGGRGGYQETQYF. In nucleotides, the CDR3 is TGCGCCAGCAGCGGGGGACGGGGAGGGTACCAAGAGACCCAGTACTTC.

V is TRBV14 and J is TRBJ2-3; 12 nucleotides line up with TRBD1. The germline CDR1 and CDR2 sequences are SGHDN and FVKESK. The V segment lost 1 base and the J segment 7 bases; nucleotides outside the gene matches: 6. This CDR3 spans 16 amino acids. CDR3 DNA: TGTGCCAGCAGCCAAGGTCCGGGACAGGGGGCCAATACGCAGTATTTT. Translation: CASSQGPGQGANTQYF.

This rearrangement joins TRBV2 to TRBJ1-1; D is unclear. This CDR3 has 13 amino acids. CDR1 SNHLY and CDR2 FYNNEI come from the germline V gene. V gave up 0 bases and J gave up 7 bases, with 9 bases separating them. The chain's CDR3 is CASSEAPRVEAFF. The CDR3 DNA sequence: TGTGCCAGCAGTGAAGCGCCCCGCGTTGAAGCTTTCTTT.

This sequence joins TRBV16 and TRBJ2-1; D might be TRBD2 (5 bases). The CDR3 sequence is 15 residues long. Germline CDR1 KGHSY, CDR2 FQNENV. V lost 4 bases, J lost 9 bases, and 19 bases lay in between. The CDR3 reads CASSLMEDFTSEQFF. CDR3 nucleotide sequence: TGTGCCAGCAGCCTCATGGAGGATTTTACAAGTGAGCAGTTCTTC. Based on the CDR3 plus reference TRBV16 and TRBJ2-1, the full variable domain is GEEVAQTPKHLVRGEGQKAKLYCAPIKGHSYVFWYQQVLKNEFKFLISFQNENVFDETGMPKERFSAKCLPNSPCSLEIQATKLEDSAVYFCASSLMEDFTSEQFFGPGTRLTVL.